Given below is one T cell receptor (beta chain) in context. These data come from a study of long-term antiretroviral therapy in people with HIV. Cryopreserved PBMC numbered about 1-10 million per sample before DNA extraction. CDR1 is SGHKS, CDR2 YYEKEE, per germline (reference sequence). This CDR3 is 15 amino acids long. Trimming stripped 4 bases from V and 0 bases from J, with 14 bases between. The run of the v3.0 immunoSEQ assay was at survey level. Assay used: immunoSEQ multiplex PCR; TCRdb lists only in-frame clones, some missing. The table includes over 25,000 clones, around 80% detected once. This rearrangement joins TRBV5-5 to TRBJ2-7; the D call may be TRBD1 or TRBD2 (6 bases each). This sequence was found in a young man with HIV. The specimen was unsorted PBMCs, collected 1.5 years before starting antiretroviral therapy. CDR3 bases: TGTGCCAGCAGCCTTAAGGAGGGGGGCTCCTACGAGCAGTACTTC. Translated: CASSLKEGGSYEQYF.